This T cell receptor (beta chain) stems from a study of cytomegalovirus exposure and HLA in healthy donors. For the study at large: In an earlier analysis, around 120 million unique TCR beta sequences were found from about 190 million T cells. General observations from the study: As a later analysis revealed, the rate of TCR association differed by HLA locus, with DRB1 most and HLA-C fewest. Later work showed greater clonal expansion in HLA-associated TCR beta chains than in equally common others.

With 60 Vbeta and 13 Jbeta primers, the PCR was carried out. Measured with immunoSEQ multiplex PCR; TCRdb has only the in-frame clones, and not every one. This table holds tens of thousands of clones, 75% found once. V gave up 0 bases and J gave up 2 bases, with 13 bases separating them. Per the germline V gene, CDR1 is SGHVS and CDR2 is FNYEAQ. The CDR3 spans 16 residues. A word on this clone: The antigen is unknown.

The chain recombines TRBV7-6 with TRBJ1-1; tentatively, D is TRBD1 (6 bases). This receptor was identified in a man aged 40-50 years in good health and CMV-seronegative. The sequenced sample consisted of PBMCs. CDR3 sequence reads: CASSLAVARGNTEAFF. The CDR3 coding sequence is TGTGCCAGCAGCTTAGCAGTGGCCAGGGGTAACACTGAAGCTTTCTTT.